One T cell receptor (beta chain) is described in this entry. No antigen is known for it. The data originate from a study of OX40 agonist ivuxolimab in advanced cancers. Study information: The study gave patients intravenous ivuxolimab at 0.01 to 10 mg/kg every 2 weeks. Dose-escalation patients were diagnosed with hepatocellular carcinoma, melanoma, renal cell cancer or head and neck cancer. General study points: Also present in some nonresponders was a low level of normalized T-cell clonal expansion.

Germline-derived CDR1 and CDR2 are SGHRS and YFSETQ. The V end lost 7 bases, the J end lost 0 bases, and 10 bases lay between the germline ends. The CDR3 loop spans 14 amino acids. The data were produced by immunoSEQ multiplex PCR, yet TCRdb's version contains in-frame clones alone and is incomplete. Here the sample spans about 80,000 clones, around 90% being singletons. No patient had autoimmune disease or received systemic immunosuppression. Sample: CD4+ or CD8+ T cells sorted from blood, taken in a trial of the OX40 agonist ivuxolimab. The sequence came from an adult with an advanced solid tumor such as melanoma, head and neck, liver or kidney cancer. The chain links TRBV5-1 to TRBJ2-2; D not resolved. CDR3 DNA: TGCGCCAGCGCGGAAACTACGAACACCGGGGAGCTGTTTTTT. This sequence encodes CASAETTNTGELFF.